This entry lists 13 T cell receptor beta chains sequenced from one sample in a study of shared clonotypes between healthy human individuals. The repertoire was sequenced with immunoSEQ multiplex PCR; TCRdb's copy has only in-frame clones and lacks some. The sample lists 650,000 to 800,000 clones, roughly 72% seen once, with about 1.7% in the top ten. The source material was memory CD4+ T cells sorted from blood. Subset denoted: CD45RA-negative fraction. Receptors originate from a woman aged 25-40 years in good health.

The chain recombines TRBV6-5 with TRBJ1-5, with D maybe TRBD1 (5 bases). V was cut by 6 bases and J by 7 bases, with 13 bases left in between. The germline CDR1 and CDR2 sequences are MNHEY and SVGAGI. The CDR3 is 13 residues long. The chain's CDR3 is CASSEQALQPQHF. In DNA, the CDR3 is TGTGCCAGCAGCGAACAGGCTTTACAGCCCCAGCATTTT.

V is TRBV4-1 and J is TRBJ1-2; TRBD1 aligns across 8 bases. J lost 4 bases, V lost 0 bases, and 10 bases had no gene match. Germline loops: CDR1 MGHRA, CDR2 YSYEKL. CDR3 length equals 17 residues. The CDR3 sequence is CASSQDLTGDRSYGYTF. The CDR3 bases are TGCGCCAGCAGCCAAGATTTGACTGGGGACAGGAGCTATGGCTACACCTTC.

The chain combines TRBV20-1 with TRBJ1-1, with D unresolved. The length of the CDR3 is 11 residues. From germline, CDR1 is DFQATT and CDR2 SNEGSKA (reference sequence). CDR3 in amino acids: CRAGRTTEAFF. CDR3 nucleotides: TGCAGGGCCGGCAGGACCACTGAAGCTTTCTTT.

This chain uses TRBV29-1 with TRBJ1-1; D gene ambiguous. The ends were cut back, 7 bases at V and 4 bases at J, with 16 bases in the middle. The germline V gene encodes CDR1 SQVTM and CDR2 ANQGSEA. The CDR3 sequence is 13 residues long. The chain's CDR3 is CSGGIWATTEAFF. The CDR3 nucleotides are TGCAGCGGAGGGATATGGGCTACCACTGAAGCTTTCTTT.

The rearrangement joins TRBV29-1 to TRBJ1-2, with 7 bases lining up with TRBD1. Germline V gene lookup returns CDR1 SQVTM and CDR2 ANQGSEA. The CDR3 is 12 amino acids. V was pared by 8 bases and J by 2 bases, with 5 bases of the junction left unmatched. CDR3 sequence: CSSIQGNYGYTF. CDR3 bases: TGCAGCTCCATACAGGGGAACTATGGCTACACCTTC.

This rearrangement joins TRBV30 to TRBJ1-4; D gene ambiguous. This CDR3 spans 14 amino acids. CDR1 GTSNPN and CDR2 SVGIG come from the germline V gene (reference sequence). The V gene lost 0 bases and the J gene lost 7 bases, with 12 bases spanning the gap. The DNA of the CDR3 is TGTGCCTGGAGTGTGTTTCTATCGAGTGAAAAACTGTTTTTT. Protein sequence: CAWSVFLSSEKLFF.

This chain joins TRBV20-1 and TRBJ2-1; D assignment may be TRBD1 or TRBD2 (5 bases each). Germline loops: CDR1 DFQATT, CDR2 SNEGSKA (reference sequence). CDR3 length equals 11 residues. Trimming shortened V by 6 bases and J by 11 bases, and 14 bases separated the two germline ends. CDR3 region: CSAGPGPQQFF. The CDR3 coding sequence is TGCAGTGCGGGACCGGGACCCCAGCAGTTCTTC.

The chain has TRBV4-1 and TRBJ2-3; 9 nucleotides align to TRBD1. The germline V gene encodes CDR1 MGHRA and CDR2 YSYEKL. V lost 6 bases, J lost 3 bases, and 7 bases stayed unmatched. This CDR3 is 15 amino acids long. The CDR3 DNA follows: TGCGCCAGCAGTAGACAGGGGGACCTAACAGATACGCAGTATTTT. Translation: CASSRQGDLTDTQYF.

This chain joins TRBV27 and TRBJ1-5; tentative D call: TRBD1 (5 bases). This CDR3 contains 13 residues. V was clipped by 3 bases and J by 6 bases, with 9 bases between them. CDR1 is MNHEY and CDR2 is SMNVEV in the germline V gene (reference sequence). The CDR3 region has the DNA TGTGCCAGCAGTTTCAGAGGGGCTCAGCCCCAGCATTTT. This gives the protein CASSFRGAQPQHF.

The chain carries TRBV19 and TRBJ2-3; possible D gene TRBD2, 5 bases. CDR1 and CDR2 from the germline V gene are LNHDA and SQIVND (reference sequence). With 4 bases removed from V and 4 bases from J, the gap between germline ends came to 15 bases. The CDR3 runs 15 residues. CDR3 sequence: CASSTGLAQADTQYF. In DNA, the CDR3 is TGTGCCAGTAGTACCGGACTGGCCCAGGCAGATACGCAGTATTTT.

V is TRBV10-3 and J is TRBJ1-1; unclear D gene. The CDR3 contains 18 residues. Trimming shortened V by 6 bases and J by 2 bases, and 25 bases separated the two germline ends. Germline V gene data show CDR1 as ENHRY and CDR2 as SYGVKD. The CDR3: CAIRDSWERASYNTEAFF. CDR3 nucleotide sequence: TGTGCCATCAGAGACTCTTGGGAGAGGGCTAGTTATAACACTGAAGCTTTCTTT.

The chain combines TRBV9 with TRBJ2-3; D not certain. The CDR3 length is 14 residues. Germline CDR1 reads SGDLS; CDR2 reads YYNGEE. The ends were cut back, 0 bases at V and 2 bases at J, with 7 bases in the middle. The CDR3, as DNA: TGTGCCAGCAGCGTAGTCACAGCCACAGATACGCAGTATTTT. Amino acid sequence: CASSVVTATDTQYF.

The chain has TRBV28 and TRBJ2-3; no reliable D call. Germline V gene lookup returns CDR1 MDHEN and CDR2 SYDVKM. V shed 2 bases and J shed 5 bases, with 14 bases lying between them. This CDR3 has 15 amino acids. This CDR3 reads CASSLPTVPVDTQYF. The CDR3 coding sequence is TGTGCCAGCAGTTTACCAACAGTGCCCGTAGATACGCAGTATTTT. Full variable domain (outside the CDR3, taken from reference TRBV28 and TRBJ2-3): DVKVTQSSRYLVKRTGEKVFLECVQDMDHENMFWYRQDPGLGLRLIYFSYDVKMKEKGDIPEGYSVSREKKERFSLILESASTNQTSMYLCASSLPTVPVDTQYFGPGTRLTVL.